This T cell receptor beta chain is drawn from a study of cytomegalovirus exposure and HLA in healthy donors. Study information: The 500 to 850 first-cohort repertoires and the 130 or so validation repertoires shared the same platform, a later analysis reported. Study results and caveats: The study recorded 160 or so TCR beta chains that were cytomegalovirus-associated. Rarity characterized most TCR sequences, yet some public TCRs appeared in many donors.

It was the roughly 120-subject validation cohort, separate from the approximately 620-subject first cohort, to which the donors belonged. The CDR3 has 15 amino acids. From germline, CDR1 is SGHNT and CDR2 YENEEA. The germline V and J ends were trimmed by 3 bases and 3 bases, with 15 bases remaining between them. Sequencing was performed with immunoSEQ multiplex PCR; in TCRdb, only in-frame clones are kept and a portion is missing. The data hold roughly 250,000 clones, with more than 75% observed a single time. This clone was picked up one time. Its specificity is unknown. The sequence was collected from a young woman in good health and CMV-seropositive. The specimen sequenced was PBMCs. The chain has TRBV11-3 and TRBJ2-7; D is possibly TRBD1 (5 bases). The CDR3 DNA sequence: TGTGCCAGCAGCTTTTACAGGCATTCGGGCTACGAGCAGTACTTC. It is translated as CASSFYRHSGYEQYF.